This is a list of T cell receptor beta chains from one sample in a study of immune evolution from preneoplasia to lung adenocarcinoma. Profiled with immunoSEQ multiplex PCR; TCRdb holds only in-frame clones, not every one. The sample lists approximately 9,500 clones; nearly 90% were seen once. Sequenced input: FFPE invasive lung adenocarcinoma tissue. These receptors were collected from a person aged 65 to 79 with invasive lung adenocarcinoma. Both conserved end residues are part of each CDR3. D genes are given only for firm matches. Size is stated for part of the rows, as once, few or many counts, or as a class when the clone is expanded.

j_gene: TRBJ2-1; abundance: NA; v_gene: TRBV28; d_gene: NA; CDR3nt: TGTGCCAGCTACGGACAGAGGACCTACAATGAGCAGTTCTTC; CDR3aa: CASYGQRTYNEQFF
j_gene: TRBJ1-2; abundance: NA; v_gene: TRBV30; d_gene: NA; CDR3nt: TGTGCCTGGAGTGCTCTGGAGCTCGGAAACAACTATGGCTACACCTTC; CDR3aa: CAWSALELGNNYGYTF
j_gene: TRBJ2-3; abundance: NA; v_gene: TRBV5-4; d_gene: TRBD2; CDR3nt: TGTGCCAGCAGCCCCGGGACTAGCGGCACAGATACGCAGTATTTT; CDR3aa: CASSPGTSGTDTQYF
j_gene: TRBJ2-2; abundance: NA; v_gene: TRBV9; d_gene: TRBD1; CDR3nt: TGTGCCAGCAGCGTAGGGGGGGGACAGGGGACAACCGGGGAGCTGTTTTTT; CDR3aa: CASSVGGGQGTTGELFF
j_gene: TRBJ2-7; abundance: once; v_gene: TRBV2; d_gene: TRBD2; CDR3nt: TGTGCCAGCAAAAGAGGTCTAGCGGGGGGGCGTGAGCAGTACTTC; CDR3aa: CASKRGLAGGREQYF
j_gene: TRBJ1-1; abundance: NA; v_gene: TRBV2; d_gene: NA; CDR3nt: TGTGCCACCCAACTTGCGAACACTGAAGCTTTCTTT; CDR3aa: CATQLANTEAFF
j_gene: TRBJ2-7; abundance: once; v_gene: TRBV5-6; d_gene: TRBD1; CDR3nt: TGTGCCAGCGACAGGGGGAACGACGAGCAGTACTTC; CDR3aa: CASDRGNDEQYF
j_gene: TRBJ2-3; abundance: NA; v_gene: TRBV5-6; d_gene: NA; CDR3nt: TGTGCCAGCAGCTTAACTAGCCGAGGAGATACGCAGTATTTT; CDR3aa: CASSLTSRGDTQYF
j_gene: TRBJ1-3; abundance: once; v_gene: TRBV5-1; d_gene: NA; CDR3nt: TGCGCCAGCAGCTTGGGGCAGAGCTCTGGAAACACCATATATTTT; CDR3aa: CASSLGQSSGNTIYF
j_gene: TRBJ2-5; abundance: once; v_gene: TRBV6-5; d_gene: NA; CDR3nt: TGTGCCAGCAGAGACGACAGGCGGCAAGAGACCCAGTACTTC; CDR3aa: CASRDDRRQETQYF
j_gene: TRBJ1-2; abundance: NA; v_gene: TRBV5-1; d_gene: TRBD1; CDR3nt: TGCGCCAGCAGCTTGGAGACAGGGGGCGGTGGCTACACCTTC; CDR3aa: CASSLETGGGGYTF
j_gene: TRBJ2-7; abundance: NA; v_gene: TRBV28; d_gene: NA; CDR3nt: TGTGCCCCACCGGCCCCCTTACGTGCCTACGAGCAGTACTTC; CDR3aa: CAPPAPLRAYEQYF
j_gene: TRBJ1-1; abundance: NA; v_gene: TRBV19; d_gene: NA; CDR3nt: TGTGCCAGTAGTATTACAGGAAACACTGAAGCTTTCTTT; CDR3aa: CASSITGNTEAFF
j_gene: TRBJ2-2; abundance: NA; v_gene: TRBV7-2; d_gene: TRBD2; CDR3nt: TGTGCCAGCAGCCCAGCGGGGACGAACACCGGGGAGCTGTTTTTT; CDR3aa: CASSPAGTNTGELFF
j_gene: TRBJ1-2; abundance: NA; v_gene: TRBV11-2; d_gene: NA; CDR3nt: TGTGCCAGCAGCTCAATACGGGGTTACTATGGCTACACCTTC; CDR3aa: CASSSIRGYYGYTF
j_gene: TRBJ1-2; abundance: NA; v_gene: TRBV7-9; d_gene: NA; CDR3nt: TGTGCCAGCAGCTCCCAGACAGACAGTATTAGGGTGAACTATGGCTACACCTTC; CDR3aa: CASSSQTDSIRVNYGYTF
j_gene: TRBJ1-2; abundance: NA; v_gene: TRBV5-1; d_gene: TRBD1; CDR3nt: TGCGCCAGCAGTCTAGGGACAGCTAACTATGGCTACACCTTC; CDR3aa: CASSLGTANYGYTF
j_gene: TRBJ1-5; abundance: NA; v_gene: TRBV7-8; d_gene: TRBD1; CDR3nt: TGTGCCAGCAGCAAGGACAGGAGGCAGCCCCAGCATTTT; CDR3aa: CASSKDRRQPQHF
j_gene: TRBJ1-2; abundance: NA; v_gene: TRBV11-2; d_gene: NA; CDR3nt: TGTGCCAGCAGCTCTCCGACGGGGACTCGTGGCTACACCTTC; CDR3aa: CASSSPTGTRGYTF
j_gene: TRBJ2-5; abundance: NA; v_gene: TRBV29-1; d_gene: NA; CDR3nt: TGCAGCGTTGAAAGGCAGCCAAAAGAGACCCAGTACTTC; CDR3aa: CSVERQPKETQYF
j_gene: TRBJ1-1; abundance: NA; v_gene: TRBV11-2; d_gene: NA; CDR3nt: TGTGCCAGCAGCTTAGATTCCGGAATGAACACTGAAGCTTTCTTT; CDR3aa: CASSLDSGMNTEAFF
j_gene: TRBJ1-5; abundance: NA; v_gene: TRBV27; d_gene: NA; CDR3nt: TGTGCCAGCAGTCCGGGGGCGGCCCTCAGGCCCCAGCATTTT; CDR3aa: CASSPGAALRPQHF
j_gene: TRBJ1-3; abundance: NA; v_gene: TRBV28; d_gene: NA; CDR3nt: TGTGCCAGCAGACCCCTGGGCTCTGGAAACACCATATATTTT; CDR3aa: CASRPLGSGNTIYF
j_gene: TRBJ1-5; abundance: NA; v_gene: TRBV5-1; d_gene: TRBD1; CDR3nt: TGCGCCAGCAGCTTGACAGGGGTGGACCAGCCCCAGCATTTT; CDR3aa: CASSLTGVDQPQHF
j_gene: TRBJ2-5; abundance: few; v_gene: TRBV6-1; d_gene: NA; CDR3nt: TGTGCCAGCACCGGAACGAGGGAGACTCAGTACTTC; CDR3aa: CASTGTRETQYF
j_gene: TRBJ2-7; abundance: NA; v_gene: TRBV15; d_gene: TRBD2; CDR3nt: TGTGCCACCAGCAGAGAGGGACTAGCCGACGAGCAGTACTTC; CDR3aa: CATSREGLADEQYF
j_gene: TRBJ2-5; abundance: NA; v_gene: TRBV11-2; d_gene: NA; CDR3nt: TGTGCCAGCAGCTTAGATCGTGGGTTTTTCCCCCAAGAGACCCAGTACTTC; CDR3aa: CASSLDRGFFPQETQYF
j_gene: TRBJ1-1; abundance: NA; v_gene: TRBV5-1; d_gene: NA; CDR3nt: TGCGCCAGCAGCCCGGGACGGGTGAACACTGAAGCTTTCTTT; CDR3aa: CASSPGRVNTEAFF
j_gene: TRBJ2-2; abundance: NA; v_gene: TRBV2; d_gene: NA; CDR3nt: TGTGCCAGCAGATCTGGCGGGCCGAACACCGGGGAGCTGTTTTTT; CDR3aa: CASRSGGPNTGELFF
j_gene: TRBJ2-7; abundance: NA; v_gene: TRBV27; d_gene: TRBD1; CDR3nt: TGTGCCAGCAGTCAAACAGGGGCCACTATGAAGCAGTACTTC; CDR3aa: CASSQTGATMKQYF